The table lists the clone carrying this TCR beta chain with many counts. This sample stems from a study of glioma-infiltrating T cells. TCR alpha and beta CDR3 regions were amplified from RNA using iRepertoire nested multiplex PCR. TCRdb called the multiplex PCR reads again in MiXCR, with one record for every CDR3 protein. This sample has 150,000 to 200,000 distinct CDR3 sequences, with 32% found just once. This clonotype was sampled from a human donor with low-grade glioma or glioblastoma, undergoing nonglioma brain surgery, or in good health (not recorded which). Source material: glioma tissue, nonneoplastic brain tissue, or PBMCs (not recorded which).

The CDR3 is CASSLSSGGLHLNIQYF. The CDR3 DNA is TGTGCCAGCAGTTTATCTTCGGGAGGCCTCCACTTAAACATTCAGTACTTC. The V and J genes are TRBV28 and TRBJ2-4; 7 nucleotides align to TRBD2. Germline V CDR1 and CDR2: MDHEN, SYDVKM. With 1 base clipped from V and 6 bases from J, the junction kept 12 bases outside the gene matches. The CDR3 covers 17 residues.